These 8 T cell receptor beta chains came from one sample sequenced in a study of control samples from healthy donors and cancer patients. Assay used: immunoSEQ multiplex PCR; TCRdb lists only in-frame clones, some missing. The table records about 140,000 clones, 75% to 95% of them present only once. The sample consisted of blood. The receptors were sampled from a man between 18 and 35 years old in good health.

This rearrangement joins TRBV5-8 to TRBJ1-2; unclear D gene. The CDR3 is 15 amino acids. Germline-derived CDR1 and CDR2 are SGHTS and YDEGEE. Trimming cost V 1 base and J 8 bases, with 18 bases left between them. The CDR3 nucleotides read TGTGCCAGCAGCTTGTTGGGCCACAGTTTCGGCGGCTACACCTTC. Encoded protein: CASSLLGHSFGGYTF.

V is TRBV19 and J is TRBJ1-1; D is unresolved. This CDR3 region has 14 residues. Trimming cost V 5 bases and J 0 bases, with 10 bases left between them. The germline V gene has CDR1 LNHDA and CDR2 SQIVND (reference sequence). Here the CDR3 DNA reads TGTGCCAGTAGTGTCCAAGGTATGAACACTGAAGCTTTCTTT. It codes for CASSVQGMNTEAFF. The variable domain in full, with the rest retrieved from reference TRBV19 and TRBJ1-1, is DGGITQSPKYLFRKEGQNVTLSCEQNLNHDAMYWYRQDPGQGLRLIYYSQIVNDFQKGDIAEGYSVSREKKESFPLTVTSAQKNPTAFYLCASSVQGMNTEAFFGQGTRLTVV.

The chain combines TRBV2 with TRBJ2-7, with TRBD1 matching over 9 bases. Trimming took 8 bases from V and 2 from J; bases not matched to a gene: 13. Per the germline V gene, CDR1 is SNHLY and CDR2 is FYNNEI. CDR3 length: 16 residues. The CDR3 DNA follows: TGTGCCAGCTCGTTTGATGGGGGGACAGGGCCCTACGAGCAGTACTTC. Amino acid sequence: CASSFDGGTGPYEQYF.

V is TRBV4-3 and J is TRBJ1-6; 7 bases map to TRBD1. V was pared by 4 bases and J by 7 bases, with 16 bases of the junction left unmatched. The CDR3 is 18 amino acids. Germline V gives CDR1 LGHNA, CDR2 YSLEER. CDR3 protein: CASSPTGLIRDSNSPLHF. The CDR3 bases are TGCGCCAGCAGCCCGACAGGGCTTATTAGGGATAGCAATTCACCCCTCCACTTT.

Written as DNA, the CDR3 is TGTGCCAGCAGCTCCCGGGACCCACAAGAGACCCAGTACTTC. It is translated as CASSSRDPQETQYF. The rearrangement uses TRBV11-2 and TRBJ2-5; the D gene could be TRBD1 or TRBD2 (5 bases each). V was cut by 4 bases and J by 2 bases, with 11 bases left in between. There are 14 residues in the CDR3. Germline values: CDR1 SGHAT, CDR2 FQNNGV.

V usage is TRBV6-2 or TRBV6-3 and J usage is TRBJ1-2; 9 bases align to TRBD1. The CDR3 has 16 residues. The ends lost 5 bases at V and 7 bases at J; junction bases unmatched: 14. Germline CDR1 MNHEY, CDR2 SVGEGT. The CDR3 is CASSPGTGLGTFGYTF. The CDR3 nucleotides are TGTGCCAGCAGTCCCGGGACAGGGTTGGGGACGTTTGGCTACACCTTC.

The table lists this clone with a count of one. The chain is built from TRBV12-3 or TRBV12-4 and TRBJ2-1; a possible D gene is TRBD1 (6 bases). The CDR3 is 12 amino acids. V was trimmed by 8 bases and J by 9 bases, leaving 14 bases between them. In DNA, the CDR3 is TGTGCCAGCGGAAGGGGGTTGGGTGAGCAGTTCTTC. Residues: CASGRGLGEQFF.

A single count supports this clone. The same CDR3 can be traced to other DNA sequences in this sample. This chain uses TRBV6-5 with TRBJ1-1; D uncertain. The CDR3 extends over 13 amino acids. Germline assignment: CDR1 MNHEY and CDR2 SVGAGI. V was shortened by 3 bases and J by 1 base, with 6 bases between the two germline ends. DNA of the CDR3: TGTGCCAGCAGTTATAGGAGGAACACTGAAGCTTTCTTT. Amino acids: CASSYRRNTEAFF.